This T cell receptor beta chain was identified in a study of blood T cell repertoires in COVID-19 (dated by TCRdb to the early 2020s). For the wider study: Samples covering the acute and convalescent phases of COVID-19 were provided by collaborators in the United States, Italy and Spain. HLA class I and class II types, where available, came from metadata supplied by the sample provider rather than from assay-based typing. The samples were drawn from two sources: the first 160 participants of the ongoing ImmuneRACE study, and 1,254 subjects contributed by 6 global collaborators. The repertoires were made available in a free public database intended to serve as a resource for research on the immune response to SARS-CoV-2. The material from the prospective study consisted of cDNA or gDNA derived from T cells, B-cell-depleted T cells, or PBMCs. A de-identified subject ID, COVID-19 status, age in years and sex were almost always included in the sample metadata. Deeply sampled blood TCRbeta repertoires from subjects exposed to, actively infected with, or recovered from COVID-19 were included in the dataset.

Sequences SGHAT (CDR1) and FQNNGV (CDR2) are obtained from the germline V gene. Measured from the cysteine to the phenylalanine, the CDR3 is 17 residues long. Only the CDR3 portion is preserved as DNA: 51 bases, with reading frame beginning at the first base. V is cut back by 7 bases and J by 3 bases, with 13 bases in the junction unmatched. Findings and caveats that apply to the study as a whole: How much clinical and demographic metadata was included differed by source and by participant, and the metadata was provided uncurated.

Participants in the prospective study were enrolled through a virtual design, were aged roughly 18 to 90 years, and lived in roughly 24 United States geographic areas. In the prospective study, cohorts were assigned on the basis of participant-reported clinical history obtained from a screening survey and a study questionnaire. In the prospective study, whole blood, serum and a nasopharyngeal or oropharyngeal swab were collected from each participant by mobile phlebotomists. Participants in the prospective study had the option to provide additional blood draws and questionnaires over a roughly 2-month period. Blood samples from the prospective study were shipped frozen or at room temperature prior to DNA extraction. As concerns this clone: The antigen it binds to is not known. No per-base quality is available; no much larger clone lies one base away.

TCRbeta CDR3 regions were amplified from genomic DNA by means of the immunoSEQ Assay, a bias-controlled multiplex PCR. Per the authors' processing: Within the assay, amplification of reference gene primers was used to estimate how many nucleated cells each sample contained. To quantify the absolute abundance of each unique TCRbeta CDR3 rearrangement, sequence reads were collapsed and filtered. Productive Simpson clonality was computed per sample as the square root of Simpson's diversity index over productive rearrangements. As stored in TCRdb, this immuneACCESS dataset retains in-frame rearrangements with V and J assigned. A fraction of the clones does not appear; measured against another copy, unresolved V genes explain less than half of the discrepancy, and the remainder lacks a known reason. V, J and clone size reflect that table, while D and trimming were determined from the DNA. The sample table shows 200,000 to 250,000 clones, and 81% are seen once. The ten largest account for 8.9% of the sample.

Specimen: PBMCs or T cells enriched from blood (not recorded which). The clonotype originates from a woman between 50 and 59 years old with acute COVID-19. Recombination linked TRBV11-2 to TRBJ2-7; TRBD2 fits 12 bases in the junction. This receptor carries the CDR3 CASTPPLLAGGHYEQYF. The sequenced DNA: TGTGCCAGCACCCCCCCACTACTAGCGGGGGGCCACTACGAGCAGTACTTC.